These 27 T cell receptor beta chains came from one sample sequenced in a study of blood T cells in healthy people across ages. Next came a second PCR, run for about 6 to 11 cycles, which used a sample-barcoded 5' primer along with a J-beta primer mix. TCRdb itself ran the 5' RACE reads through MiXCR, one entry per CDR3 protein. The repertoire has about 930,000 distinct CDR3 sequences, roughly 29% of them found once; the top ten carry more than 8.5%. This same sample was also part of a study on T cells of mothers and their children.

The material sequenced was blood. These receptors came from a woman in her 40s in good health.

As DNA, the CDR3 is TGCAGTGCTCCCCGGGAGCGGGGGGCAGAGACCCAGTACTTC. This codes for CSAPRERGAETQYF. The chain has TRBV20-1 and TRBJ2-5; 9 nucleotides agree with TRBD2. Per germline, CDR1 DFQATT and CDR2 SNEGSKA (reference sequence). V was clipped by 5 bases and J by 4 bases; unmatched bases: 8. CDR3 length equals 14 residues.

The CDR3 DNA sequence: TGTGCCAGCAGCTGGGGACAGTGGAGCTCTGGAAACACCATATATTTT. This codes for CASSWGQWSSGNTIYF. The chain has TRBV5-6 and TRBJ1-3; 7 bases fit TRBD1. The germline CDR1 and CDR2 sequences are SGHDT and YYEEEE. Trimming removed 3 bases from V and 0 bases from J; junction bases left unmatched: 6. The CDR3 loop spans 16 amino acids.

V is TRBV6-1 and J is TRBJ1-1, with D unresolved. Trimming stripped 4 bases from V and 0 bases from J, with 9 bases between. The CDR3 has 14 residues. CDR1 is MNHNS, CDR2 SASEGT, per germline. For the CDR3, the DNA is TGTGCCAGCAGTGCCGTTCTCATGAACACTGAAGCTTTCTTT. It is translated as CASSAVLMNTEAFF.

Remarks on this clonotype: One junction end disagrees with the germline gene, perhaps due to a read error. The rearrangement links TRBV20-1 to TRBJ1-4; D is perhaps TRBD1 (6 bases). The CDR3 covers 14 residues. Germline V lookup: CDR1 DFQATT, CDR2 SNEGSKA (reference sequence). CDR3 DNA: TGCGGTGCTCGACGGGGGCAGCTCAATGAAAAACTGTTTTTT. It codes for CGARRGQLNEKLFF.

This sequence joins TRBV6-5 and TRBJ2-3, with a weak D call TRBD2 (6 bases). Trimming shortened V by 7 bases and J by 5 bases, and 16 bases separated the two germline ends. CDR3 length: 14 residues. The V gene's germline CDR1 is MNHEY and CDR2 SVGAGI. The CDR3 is CASKRTNTGDTQYF. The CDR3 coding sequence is TGTGCCAGCAAGAGGACTAACACGGGAGATACGCAGTATTTT.

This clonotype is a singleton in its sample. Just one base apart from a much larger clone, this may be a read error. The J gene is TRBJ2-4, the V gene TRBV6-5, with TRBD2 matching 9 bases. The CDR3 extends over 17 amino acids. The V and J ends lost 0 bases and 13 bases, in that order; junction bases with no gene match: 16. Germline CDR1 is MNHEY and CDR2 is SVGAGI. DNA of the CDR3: TGTGCCAGCAGTTACTCGACGACTAGCGGATTCTACAATGAGCAGTACTTC. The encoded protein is CASSYSTTSGFYNEQYF.

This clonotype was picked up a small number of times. The CDR3 nucleotides are TGTGCCAGCAGTGACTCTTTTACAAGCTATGGCTACACCTTC. Its translation: CASSDSFTSYGYTF. This rearrangement joins TRBV6-4 to TRBJ1-2; no clear D. The germline CDR1 and CDR2 sequences are MRHNA and SNTAGT. V was pared by 0 bases and J by 4 bases, with 9 bases between. This CDR3 spans 14 amino acids.

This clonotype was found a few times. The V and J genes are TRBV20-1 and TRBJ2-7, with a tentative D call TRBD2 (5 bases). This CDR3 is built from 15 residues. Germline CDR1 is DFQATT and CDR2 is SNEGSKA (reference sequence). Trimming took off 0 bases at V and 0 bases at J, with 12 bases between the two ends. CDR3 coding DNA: TGCAGTGCTAGAGACCCGACTATCTCCTCCTACGAGCAGTACTTC. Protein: CSARDPTISSYEQYF.

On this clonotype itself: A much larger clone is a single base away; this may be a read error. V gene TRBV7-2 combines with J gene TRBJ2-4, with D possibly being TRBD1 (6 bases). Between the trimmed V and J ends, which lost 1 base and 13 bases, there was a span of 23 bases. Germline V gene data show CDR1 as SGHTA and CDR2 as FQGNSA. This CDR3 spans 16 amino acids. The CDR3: CASSLVTDRFYNEQYF. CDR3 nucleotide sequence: TGTGCCAGCAGCTTAGTCACCGACAGGTTCTACAATGAGCAGTACTTC. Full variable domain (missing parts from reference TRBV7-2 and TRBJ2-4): GAGVSQSPSNKVTEKGKDVELRCDPISGHTALYWYRQSLGQGLEFLIYFQGNSAPDKSGLPSDRFSAERTGGSVSTLTIQRTQQEDSAVYLCASSLVTDRFYNEQYFGAGTRLSVL.

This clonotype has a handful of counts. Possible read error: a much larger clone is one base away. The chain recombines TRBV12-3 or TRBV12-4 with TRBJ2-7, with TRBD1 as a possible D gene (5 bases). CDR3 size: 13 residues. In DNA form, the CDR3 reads TGTGTCAGCAGTCCACAGGAAACCTACGAGCAGTACTTC. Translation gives CVSSPQETYEQYF.

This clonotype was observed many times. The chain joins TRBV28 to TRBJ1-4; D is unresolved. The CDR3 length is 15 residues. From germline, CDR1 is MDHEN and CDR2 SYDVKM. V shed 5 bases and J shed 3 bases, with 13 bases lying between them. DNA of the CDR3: TGTGCCAGCAGTCCACAAGGCCCCTCTAATGAAAAACTGTTTTTT. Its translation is CASSPQGPSNEKLFF.

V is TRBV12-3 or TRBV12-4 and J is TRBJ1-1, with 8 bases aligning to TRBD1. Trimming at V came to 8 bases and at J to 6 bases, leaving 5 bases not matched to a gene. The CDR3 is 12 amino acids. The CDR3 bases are TGTGCCAGCTCGGACAGGGCCCCTGAAGCTTTCTTT. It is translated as CASSDRAPEAFF.

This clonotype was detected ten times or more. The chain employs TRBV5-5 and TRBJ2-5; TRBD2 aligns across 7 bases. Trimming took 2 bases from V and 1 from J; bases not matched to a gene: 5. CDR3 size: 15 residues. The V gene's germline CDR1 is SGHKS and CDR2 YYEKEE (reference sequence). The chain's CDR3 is CASSFLRGGQETQYF. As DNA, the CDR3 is TGTGCCAGCAGCTTTCTTCGCGGGGGCCAAGAGACCCAGTACTTC. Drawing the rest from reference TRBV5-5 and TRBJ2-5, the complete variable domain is DAGVTQSPTHLIKTRGQQVTLRCSPISGHKSVSWYQQVLGQGPQFIFQYYEKEERGRGNFPDRFSARQFPNYSSELNVNALLLGDSALYLCASSFLRGGQETQYFGPGTRLLVL.

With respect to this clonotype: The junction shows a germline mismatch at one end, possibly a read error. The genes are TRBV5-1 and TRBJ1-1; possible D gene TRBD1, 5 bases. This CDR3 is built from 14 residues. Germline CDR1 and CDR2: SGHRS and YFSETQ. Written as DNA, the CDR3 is TGCGCCGGCAGCCCGGGACCGACGAACACTGAAGCTTTCTTT. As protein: CAGSPGPTNTEAFF.

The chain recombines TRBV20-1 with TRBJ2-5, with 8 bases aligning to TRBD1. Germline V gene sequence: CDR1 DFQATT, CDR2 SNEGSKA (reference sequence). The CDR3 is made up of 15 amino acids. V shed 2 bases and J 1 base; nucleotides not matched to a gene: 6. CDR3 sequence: CSARSDRGRQETQYF. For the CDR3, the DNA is TGCAGTGCTAGAAGTGACAGGGGCCGCCAAGAGACCCAGTACTTC.

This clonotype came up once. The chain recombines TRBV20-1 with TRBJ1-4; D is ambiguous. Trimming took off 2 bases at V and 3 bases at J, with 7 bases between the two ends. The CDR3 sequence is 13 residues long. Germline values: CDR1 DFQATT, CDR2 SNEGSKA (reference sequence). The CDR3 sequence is CSARSRSNEKLFF. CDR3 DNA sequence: TGCAGTGCTAGATCCCGGTCTAATGAAAAACTGTTTTTT.

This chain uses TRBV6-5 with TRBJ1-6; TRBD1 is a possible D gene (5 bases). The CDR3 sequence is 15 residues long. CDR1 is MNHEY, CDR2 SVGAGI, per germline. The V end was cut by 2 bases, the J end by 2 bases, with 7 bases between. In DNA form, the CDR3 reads TGTGCCAGCAGTTACGGGGGTGCCTATAATTCACCCCTCCACTTT. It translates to CASSYGGAYNSPLHF.

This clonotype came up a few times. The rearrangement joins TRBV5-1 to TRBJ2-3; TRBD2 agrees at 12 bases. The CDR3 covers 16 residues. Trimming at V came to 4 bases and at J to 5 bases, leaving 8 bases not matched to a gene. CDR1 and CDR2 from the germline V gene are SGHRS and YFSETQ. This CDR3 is CASSVKLAGGIDTQYF. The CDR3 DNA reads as TGCGCCAGCAGCGTCAAACTAGCGGGGGGAATAGATACGCAGTATTTT.

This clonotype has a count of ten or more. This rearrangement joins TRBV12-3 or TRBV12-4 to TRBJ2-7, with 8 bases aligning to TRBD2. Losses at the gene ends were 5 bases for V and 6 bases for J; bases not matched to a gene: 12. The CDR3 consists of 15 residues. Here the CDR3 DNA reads TGTGCCAGCAGTCTCCTAGCGGGCACATTCGGCGAGCAGTACTTC. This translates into CASSLLAGTFGEQYF.

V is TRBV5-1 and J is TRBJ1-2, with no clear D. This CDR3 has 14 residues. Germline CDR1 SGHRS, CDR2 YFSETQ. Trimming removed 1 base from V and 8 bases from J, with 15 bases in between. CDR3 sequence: CASSLYQPGEGYTF. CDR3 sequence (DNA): TGCGCCAGCAGCTTGTACCAGCCCGGGGAGGGCTACACCTTC. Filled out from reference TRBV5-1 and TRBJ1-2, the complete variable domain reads KAGVTQTPRYLIKTRGQQVTLSCSPISGHRSVSWYQQTPGQGLQFLFEYFSETQRNKGNFPGRFSGRQFSNSRSEMNVSTLELGDSALYLCASSLYQPGEGYTFGSGTRLTVV.

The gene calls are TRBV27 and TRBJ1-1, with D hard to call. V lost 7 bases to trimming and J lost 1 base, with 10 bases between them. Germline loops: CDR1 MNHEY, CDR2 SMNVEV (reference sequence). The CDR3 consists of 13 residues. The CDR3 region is CASISLTNTEAFF. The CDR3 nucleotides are TGTGCCAGCATTTCCCTTACGAACACTGAAGCTTTCTTT.

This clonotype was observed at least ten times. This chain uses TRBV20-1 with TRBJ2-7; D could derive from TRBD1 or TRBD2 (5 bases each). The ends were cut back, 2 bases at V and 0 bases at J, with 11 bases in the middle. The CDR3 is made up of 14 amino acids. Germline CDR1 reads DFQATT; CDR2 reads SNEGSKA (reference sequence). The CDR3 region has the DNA TGCAGTGCTAGAACGGGACCCATCTCCTACGAGCAGTACTTC. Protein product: CSARTGPISYEQYF.

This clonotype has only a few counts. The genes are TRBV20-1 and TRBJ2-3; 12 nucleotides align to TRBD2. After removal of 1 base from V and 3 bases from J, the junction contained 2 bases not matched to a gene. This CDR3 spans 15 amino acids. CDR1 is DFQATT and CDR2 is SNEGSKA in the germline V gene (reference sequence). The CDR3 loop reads CSARVGTSGTDTQYF. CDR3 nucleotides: TGCAGTGCTAGAGTAGGGACTAGCGGGACAGATACGCAGTATTTT.

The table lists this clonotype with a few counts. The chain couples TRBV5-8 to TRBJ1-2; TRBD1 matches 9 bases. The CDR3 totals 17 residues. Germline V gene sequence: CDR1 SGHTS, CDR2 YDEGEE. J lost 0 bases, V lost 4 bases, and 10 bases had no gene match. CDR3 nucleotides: TGTGCCAGCAGCCTCCGGGACAGGGAGGCCCCTAACTATGGCTACACCTTC. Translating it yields CASSLRDREAPNYGYTF.

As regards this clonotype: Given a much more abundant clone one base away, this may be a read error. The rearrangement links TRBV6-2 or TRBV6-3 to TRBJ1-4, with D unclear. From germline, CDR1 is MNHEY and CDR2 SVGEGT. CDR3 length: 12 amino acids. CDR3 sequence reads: CANSPTDEKLFF. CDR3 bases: TGTGCCAACAGTCCTACGGATGAAAAACTGTTTTTT.

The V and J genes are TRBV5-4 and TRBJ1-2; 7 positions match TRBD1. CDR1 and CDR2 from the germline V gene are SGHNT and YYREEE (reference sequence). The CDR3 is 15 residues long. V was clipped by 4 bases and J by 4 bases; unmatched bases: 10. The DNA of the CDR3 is TGTGCCAGCAGCCGATTTGACAGGGCGGGCTATGGCTACACCTTC. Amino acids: CASSRFDRAGYGYTF.

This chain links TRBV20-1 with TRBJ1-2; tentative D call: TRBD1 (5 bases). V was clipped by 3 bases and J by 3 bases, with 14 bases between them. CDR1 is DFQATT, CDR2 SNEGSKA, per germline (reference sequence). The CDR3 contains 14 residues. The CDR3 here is CSARRSGTDYGYTF. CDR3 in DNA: TGCAGTGCTAGGAGATCCGGGACCGACTATGGCTACACCTTC.